The 30 T cell receptor beta chains presented below share a single source sample, sequenced in a study of CD8 T cells in Susac syndrome (dated 2019 in TCRdb). Preparation of the library involved the immunoSEQ multiplex PCR assay. RNA was extracted using the RNeasy kit, and about 0.45 to 1 microgram was reverse transcribed with random hexamers. In TCRdb, the public reads were trimmed at Q25 with fastp and aligned with MiXCR, with productive beta chains retained. When rows share a CDR3 protein, they turn into one entry using the most common DNA and genes. The sample profile shows 130,000 to 150,000 distinct CDR3 sequences; approximately 93% of them were found once. The biggest ten clones account for nearly 0.085% of the sample. The source material was CD4+ T cells from PBMCs. The receptors were sampled from a human donor in good health.

V and J are TRBV28 and TRBJ1-5; no clear D gene. Germline V gene data show CDR1 as MDHEN and CDR2 as SYDVKM. V was pared by 3 bases and J by 3 bases, with 9 bases between. The CDR3 contains 14 residues. CDR3 sequence (DNA): TGTGCCAGCAGTTTTAGGAGGACCAATCAGCCCCAGCATTTT. Its protein is CASSFRRTNQPQHF. The variable domain in full, with the rest retrieved from reference TRBV28 and TRBJ1-5, is DVKVTQSSRYLVKRTGEKVFLECVQDMDHENMFWYRQDPGLGLRLIYFSYDVKMKEKGDIPEGYSVSREKKERFSLILESASTNQTSMYLCASSFRRTNQPQHFGDGTRLSIL.

J is TRBJ2-7 and V is TRBV15, with D unclear. This CDR3 region has 14 residues. Germline V lookup: CDR1 LNHNV, CDR2 YYDKDF (reference sequence). Trimming removed 1 base at V and 0 bases at J, with 7 bases between. CDR3 bases: TGTGCCACCAGCAGAGGAGGTGACTCCTACGAGCAGTACTTC. This codes for CATSRGGDSYEQYF. Full variable domain (remainder filled in from reference TRBV15 and TRBJ2-7): DAMVIQNPRYQVTQFGKPVTLSCSQTLNHNVMYWYQQKSSQAPKLLFHYYDKDFNNEADTPDNFQSRRPNTSFCFLDIRSPGLGDTAMYLCATSRGGDSYEQYFGPGTRLTVT.

This sequence joins TRBV12-3 or TRBV12-4 and TRBJ2-4, with D tentatively TRBD2 (7 bases). The V end was cut by 6 bases, the J end by 6 bases, with 18 bases between. CDR3 length: 15 residues. CDR3 region: CASSLWGGKGNIQYF. The CDR3 nucleotides read TGTGCCAGCAGCCTGTGGGGGGGCAAGGGAAACATTCAGTACTTC.

The chain links TRBV5-5 to TRBJ2-2; D gene ambiguous. The CDR3 has 12 residues. The germline gives CDR1 SGHKS, CDR2 YYEKEE (reference sequence). V shed 4 bases and J shed 11 bases, with 12 bases lying between them. The DNA for the CDR3 is TGTGCCAGCAGCCTTTCCCGTCGAGAGCTGTTTTTT. It specifies CASSLSRRELFF.

The gene calls are TRBV29-1 and TRBJ1-2; 7 bases are shared with TRBD1. After removal of 4 bases from V and 5 bases from J, the junction contained 7 bases not matched to a gene. The germline V gene encodes CDR1 SQVTM and CDR2 ANQGSEA. The CDR3 is 13 amino acids. CDR3 sequence (DNA): TGCAGCGTTGGAGGCAGGGGGTTGTATGGCTACACCTTC. It is translated as CSVGGRGLYGYTF.

V and J are TRBV23-1 and TRBJ1-1; the D gene is possibly TRBD1 (6 bases). TRBV23-1 is sorted into the ORF group, with uncertain function. This CDR3 comprises 15 residues. Trimming took 3 bases from V and 7 from J, leaving 18 bases between them. The CDR3 region has the DNA TGCGCCAGCAGTCATTCGTCGGACAGCCGGGATGAAGCTTTCTTT. It translates to CASSHSSDSRDEAFF.

The rearrangement joins TRBV6-2 or TRBV6-3 to TRBJ2-3; 10 nucleotides line up with TRBD2. The trim removed 6 bases at V and 8 bases at J, leaving 11 bases unmatched. The CDR3 has 15 amino acids. Germline V gives CDR1 MNHEY, CDR2 SVGEGT. CDR3 residues: CASRTSGRAQSTQYF. As DNA, the CDR3 is TGTGCCAGCAGAACCAGCGGGAGGGCCCAGAGTACGCAGTATTTT.

The CDR3 sequence is CASSRTGQGSGANVLTF. For the CDR3, the DNA is TGTGCCAGCAGCCGGACCGGACAGGGGTCTGGGGCCAACGTCCTGACTTTC. V usage is TRBV3-1 and J usage is TRBJ2-6; TRBD1 agrees at 9 bases. Per the germline V gene, CDR1 is LGHDT and CDR2 is YNNKEL (reference sequence). The V and J ends lost 4 bases and 1 base, in that order; junction bases with no gene match: 5. The CDR3 is 17 amino acids.

This clonotype was detected once. CDR3 residues: CASSRLADYYEQYF. The CDR3 bases are TGTGCCAGCAGCCGACTAGCGGATTACTACGAGCAGTACTTC. The rearrangement links TRBV6-1 to TRBJ2-7; 9 bases fit TRBD2. Germline values: CDR1 MNHNS, CDR2 SASEGT. With V trimmed by 6 bases and J by 3 bases, 6 bases remained unmatched. The CDR3 is made up of 14 amino acids.

This chain links TRBV27 with TRBJ2-3, with 9 bases lining up with TRBD2. J was trimmed by 1 base and V by 5 bases; bases with no gene match: 7. The CDR3 sequence is 16 residues long. Germline lookup yields CDR1 MNHEY and CDR2 SMNVEV (reference sequence). Here the CDR3 reads CASSPGRGRGTDTQYF. CDR3 sequence (DNA): TGTGCCAGCAGTCCCGGACGCGGGAGGGGCACAGATACGCAGTATTTT.

V usage is TRBV24-1 and J usage is TRBJ1-1, with TRBD1 as a possible D gene (5 bases). CDR1 is KGHDR, CDR2 SFDVKD, per germline. The V and J ends lost 10 bases and 1 base respectively, with 12 bases between them. This CDR3 region has 13 residues. CDR3 nucleotides: TGTGCCACAGGTGACAGTGGGAACACTGAAGCTTTCTTT. It translates to CATGDSGNTEAFF.

The chain carries TRBV12-3 or TRBV12-4 and TRBJ2-2; D is uncertain. V lost 4 bases, J lost 2 bases, and 8 bases lay in between. The CDR3 totals 14 residues. The chain's CDR3 is CASSSSTNTGELFF. Here the CDR3 DNA reads TGTGCCAGCAGTTCCTCAACTAACACCGGGGAGCTGTTTTTT.

The rearrangement links TRBV5-1 to TRBJ2-5, with D possibly called TRBD1 or TRBD2 (6 bases each). Per the germline V gene, CDR1 is SGHRS and CDR2 is YFSETQ. The CDR3 contains 12 residues. Trimming cost V 7 bases and J 4 bases, with 11 bases left between them. The CDR3 DNA reads TGCGCCAGCTCCGAGGGGGGAGAGACCCAGTACTTC. This gives the protein CASSEGGETQYF.

The gene calls are TRBV6-5 and TRBJ2-7; 7 positions match TRBD2. V was clipped by 5 bases and J by 7 bases; unmatched bases: 5. The CDR3 contains 12 residues. Germline loops: CDR1 MNHEY, CDR2 SVGAGI. In DNA form, the CDR3 reads TGTGCCAGCAGTCGGAGCGGGGAAGAGCAGTACTTC. Its protein product is CASSRSGEEQYF.

The CDR3 nucleotides are TGTGCCAGCTCACTGGGACCCCCGAATGAAAAACTGTTTTTT. Protein product: CASSLGPPNEKLFF. The gene calls are TRBV18 and TRBJ1-4; perhaps TRBD1 as D (5 bases). This CDR3 comprises 14 residues. Germline values: CDR1 KGHSH, CDR2 LQKENI. V was trimmed by 4 bases and J by 5 bases, leaving 11 bases between them. The whole variable domain, remainder taken from reference TRBV18 and TRBJ1-4, is NAGVMQNPRHLVRRRGQEARLRCSPMKGHSHVYWYRQLPEEGLKFMVYLQKENIIDESGMPKERFSAEFPKEGPSILRIQQVVRGDSAAYFCASSLGPPNEKLFFGSGTQLSVL.

This chain uses TRBV29-1 with TRBJ1-1; weak D call: TRBD1 (6 bases). The CDR3 is 13 amino acids. Looked up from germline, CDR1 is SQVTM and CDR2 is ANQGSEA. Trimming removed 3 bases from V and 0 bases from J, with 8 bases in between. CDR3 DNA: TGCAGCGTTGACAAGGGGGTGAACACTGAAGCTTTCTTT. This gives the protein CSVDKGVNTEAFF. The full variable domain, its missing parts supplied by reference TRBV29-1 and TRBJ1-1, is SAVISQKPSRDICQRGTSLTIQCQVDSQVTMMFWYRQQPGQSLTLIATANQGSEATYESGFVIDKFPISRPNLTFSTLTVSNMSPEDSSIYLCSVDKGVNTEAFFGQGTRLTVV.

This chain links TRBV2 with TRBJ2-7; maybe TRBD1 (7 bases). Trimming took 7 bases from V and 2 from J, leaving 21 bases between them. CDR1 and CDR2 (germline): SNHLY, FYNNEI. The CDR3 totals 16 residues. The CDR3 here is CASKDRRGQLTYEQYF. The CDR3 bases are TGTGCCAGCAAGGATAGGCGGGGACAGCTTACCTACGAGCAGTACTTC.

In nucleotides, the CDR3 is TGTGCCAGCTCACCACCGTCTCTTGAGCAGTTCTTC. Protein: CASSPPSLEQFF. This sequence joins TRBV18 and TRBJ2-1, with D hard to call. Trimming took 0 bases from V and 9 from J, leaving 6 bases between them. The CDR3 spans 12 residues. CDR1 is KGHSH and CDR2 is LQKENI in the germline V gene.

This clonotype is a singleton in its sample. The chain uses TRBV30 and TRBJ2-7, with TRBD2 identical over 10 bases. The CDR3 consists of 13 residues. J gave up 6 bases and V 4 bases, and 6 bases lay outside the gene matches. CDR1 is GTSNPN and CDR2 is SVGIG in the germline V gene (reference sequence). CDR3 in DNA: TGTGCCTGGATGCCTAGCGGGAGTCGCGAGCAGTACTTC. It yields the protein CAWMPSGSREQYF.

The chain joins TRBV19 to TRBJ1-1, with a possible D match to TRBD1 (6 bases). CDR1 LNHDA and CDR2 SQIVND come from the germline V gene (reference sequence). The V and J ends lost 9 bases and 4 bases respectively, with 15 bases between them. The CDR3 totals 13 residues. The CDR3 DNA reads as TGTGCCAGCTGGCAGGGGCGAGGCACTGAAGCTTTCTTT. Its protein is CASWQGRGTEAFF.

V is TRBV15 and J is TRBJ2-1; TRBD2 might be the D (6 bases). The V gene lost 2 bases and the J gene lost 5 bases, with 10 bases spanning the gap. The CDR3 contains 14 residues. Germline CDR1 and CDR2: LNHNV and YYDKDF (reference sequence). The CDR3 DNA reads as TGTGCCACCAGCAGAACTAGCCCAAACAATGAGCAGTTCTTC. This encodes CATSRTSPNNEQFF.

This chain uses TRBV2 with TRBJ2-3; a possible D gene is TRBD2 (6 bases). V was cut by 7 bases and J by 0 bases, with 17 bases left in between. The germline V gene has CDR1 SNHLY and CDR2 FYNNEI. The CDR3 covers 16 residues. CDR3 sequence (DNA): TGTGCCAGCACTTCGGATCTAGCGACTAGCACAGATACGCAGTATTTT. Its protein is CASTSDLATSTDTQYF.

A single count supports this clonotype. The V call is TRBV5-1, the J call TRBJ1-1; TRBD1 matches 7 bases. Per germline, CDR1 SGHRS and CDR2 YFSETQ. The ends lost 4 bases at V and 5 bases at J; junction bases unmatched: 14. The CDR3 has 16 residues. Here the CDR3 DNA reads TGCGCCAGCAGCCCTTCTACGCAGGGGGGCTGGACTGAAGCTTTCTTT. It specifies CASSPSTQGGWTEAFF. Drawing the rest from reference TRBV5-1 and TRBJ1-1, the complete variable domain is KAGVTQTPRYLIKTRGQQVTLSCSPISGHRSVSWYQQTPGQGLQFLFEYFSETQRNKGNFPGRFSGRQFSNSRSEMNVSTLELGDSALYLCASSPSTQGGWTEAFFGQGTRLTVV.

The chain has TRBV29-1 and TRBJ2-3; 8 bases are shared with TRBD1. Trimming at V came to 4 bases and at J to 1 base, leaving 4 bases not matched to a gene. This CDR3 comprises 14 residues. Germline CDR1 and CDR2: SQVTM and ANQGSEA. The CDR3 reads CSVGQGLGTDTQYF. CDR3 nucleotides: TGCAGCGTTGGACAGGGGTTGGGCACAGATACGCAGTATTTT.

The chain has TRBV7-9 and TRBJ1-2; D unclear. The CDR3 has 14 amino acids. CDR1 SEHNR and CDR2 FQNEAQ come from the germline V gene (reference sequence). V lost 0 bases and J 2 bases, leaving 7 bases between the germline ends. The DNA of the CDR3 is TGTGCCAGCAGCTTAGCGGGCAGAAACTATGGCTACACCTTC. Its protein product is CASSLAGRNYGYTF.

The V gene is TRBV28, the J gene TRBJ2-7; weak D call: TRBD1 (6 bases). V gave up 3 bases and J gave up 5 bases, with 14 bases separating them. CDR3 length: 14 residues. Germline V lookup: CDR1 MDHEN, CDR2 SYDVKM. The CDR3 DNA sequence: TGTGCCAGCAGTTTTGCCGGGACACGAAACGAGCAGTACTTC. Its protein is CASSFAGTRNEQYF. The variable domain in full, with the rest retrieved from reference TRBV28 and TRBJ2-7, is DVKVTQSSRYLVKRTGEKVFLECVQDMDHENMFWYRQDPGLGLRLIYFSYDVKMKEKGDIPEGYSVSREKKERFSLILESASTNQTSMYLCASSFAGTRNEQYFGPGTRLTVT.

The J gene is TRBJ2-1, the V gene TRBV7-9, with 15 bases fitting TRBD2. The CDR3 runs 18 residues. In germline, CDR1 is SEHNR, CDR2 FQNEAQ (reference sequence). Losses at the gene ends were 5 bases for V and 5 bases for J; bases not matched to a gene: 10. The CDR3 DNA sequence: TGTGCCAGCAGCCGGACTAGCGGGAGGGCCAAGGTTGACAATGAGCAGTTCTTC. Its protein is CASSRTSGRAKVDNEQFF.

The V call is TRBV7-6, the J call TRBJ2-2; the D gene is possibly TRBD2 (6 bases). Germline V gene data show CDR1 as SGHVS and CDR2 as FNYEAQ. This CDR3 is 17 amino acids long. The germline V and J ends were trimmed by 3 bases and 3 bases, with 17 bases remaining between them. The CDR3 loop is CASSLGSGPGHTGELFF. The CDR3 DNA reads as TGTGCCAGCAGCTTGGGGAGCGGGCCCGGGCACACCGGGGAGCTGTTTTTT.

The rearrangement uses TRBV27 and TRBJ2-5; 8 bases are a match to TRBD2. This CDR3 has 16 residues. Germline CDR1 and CDR2: MNHEY and SMNVEV (reference sequence). V trimming: 1 base; J trimming: 5 bases; junction bases outside the gene matches: 9. This CDR3 is CASSLFGTREGETQYF. In nucleotides, the CDR3 is TGTGCCAGCAGTTTATTTGGGACTAGGGAGGGGGAGACCCAGTACTTC.

This chain links TRBV25-1 with TRBJ2-7; 7 bases map to TRBD1. The CDR3 runs 13 residues. Germline lookup yields CDR1 MGHDK and CDR2 SYGVNS. V was pared by 4 bases and J by 5 bases, with 5 bases of the junction left unmatched. The CDR3 region has the DNA TGTGCCAGCAGTGGCTCCACAGGGGACGAGCAGTACTTC. This codes for CASSGSTGDEQYF.